Shown below are 20 T cell receptor beta chains from a single sample sequenced in a study of blood T cell repertoires in COVID-19. The method was immunoSEQ multiplex PCR; TCRdb's version includes in-frame clones alone and lacks a portion of them. The sample holds under 200,000 clones, 80% to 85% seen once. The sequenced material came from peripheral blood. These receptors were taken from a human donor with acute or convalescent COVID-19. The donor label of this sample is uncertain.

This chain's CDR3 is CASSAGTDPANTGELFF. The CDR3 coding sequence is TGCGCCAGCAGCGCAGGGACAGACCCGGCGAACACCGGGGAGCTGTTTTTT. This chain uses TRBV5-1 with TRBJ2-2; 7 nucleotides line up with TRBD1. Germline V gene data show CDR1 as SGHRS and CDR2 as YFSETQ. Trimming at V came to 4 bases and at J to 0 bases, leaving 9 bases not matched to a gene. The CDR3 is 17 amino acids.

The genes are TRBV14 and TRBJ1-5; 7 nucleotides match TRBD1. CDR3 length equals 17 residues. The J segment lost 6 bases and the V segment lost 1 base, leaving 12 bases of the junction unmatched. Germline assignment: CDR1 SGHDN and CDR2 FVKESK. The chain's CDR3 is CASSQGKRGGDGQPQHF. CDR3 nucleotide sequence: TGTGCCAGCAGCCAAGGAAAGAGAGGGGGCGACGGTCAGCCCCAGCATTTT.

The V and J genes are TRBV3-1 (or the pseudogene TRBV3-2) and TRBJ2-1, with D maybe TRBD1 (6 bases). The CDR3 sequence is 12 residues long. V lost 0 bases, J lost 15 bases, and 12 bases lay in between. CDR1 LGHDT and CDR2 YNNKEL come from the germline V gene (reference sequence). The CDR3 reads CASSQEDSTTFF. The CDR3 region has the DNA TGTGCCAGCAGCCAAGAGGACAGTACTACGTTCTTC.

The CDR3 reads CASSSTGGTRNEQFF. In DNA form, the CDR3 reads TGTGCCAGCAGCTCAACGGGGGGGACACGCAATGAGCAGTTCTTC. V usage is TRBV7-3 and J usage is TRBJ2-1, with 8 bases lining up with TRBD2. Germline trimming cut 4 bases from V and 6 bases from J; bases unmatched to any gene: 8. Germline values: CDR1 SGHTA, CDR2 FQGTGA. This CDR3 has 15 amino acids.

This chain joins TRBV11-3 and TRBJ2-2; perhaps TRBD2 as D (6 bases). CDR3 size: 14 residues. V lost 5 bases to trimming and J lost 4 bases, with 11 bases between them. CDR1 is SGHNT, CDR2 YENEEA, per germline. CDR3 DNA sequence: TGTGCCAGCAGCCGGGACTCGGGCACCGGGGAGCTGTTTTTT. Protein: CASSRDSGTGELFF.

The chain combines TRBV6-5 with TRBJ2-7; 9 bases are shared with TRBD1. Germline lookup yields CDR1 MNHEY and CDR2 SVGAGI. J gave up 3 bases and V 0 bases, and 3 bases lay outside the gene matches. The CDR3 runs 15 residues. The CDR3 here is CASSYSQGAFYEQYF. In nucleotides, the CDR3 is TGTGCCAGCAGTTACTCACAGGGGGCCTTCTACGAGCAGTACTTC.

CDR3: CASRGQGRHGYTF. The CDR3 nucleotides are TGTGCCAGCAGGGGACAGGGCCGGCATGGCTACACCTTC. This chain links TRBV6-5 with TRBJ1-2; 9 bases line up with TRBD1. With 6 bases clipped from V and 6 bases from J, the junction kept 5 bases outside the gene matches. The length of the CDR3 is 13 residues. Germline CDR1 is MNHEY and CDR2 is SVGAGI.

This chain joins TRBV19 and TRBJ2-5, with 8 bases matching TRBD1. There are 14 residues in the CDR3. CDR1 and CDR2 from the germline V gene are LNHDA and SQIVND (reference sequence). J lost 4 bases, V lost 7 bases, and 8 bases had no gene match. For the CDR3, the DNA is TGTGCCAGTACCGACAGGGGCCTAGGAGAGACCCAGTACTTC. Translated, it gives CASTDRGLGETQYF.

This chain links TRBV29-1 with TRBJ2-7; 8 bases are shared with TRBD1. Unmatched junction bases numbered 7, after V lost 4 bases and J lost 5 bases. The CDR3 covers 13 residues. In germline, CDR1 is SQVTM, CDR2 ANQGSEA. The DNA of the CDR3 is TGCAGCGTTGGGACAGGGCCTCAGAACGAGCAGTACTTC. It translates to CSVGTGPQNEQYF.

Here the CDR3 DNA reads TGTGCCAGCAGCAAAAATTGGGGGACTAGCGGGAGGATGAGCACAGATACGCAGTATTTT. It encodes CASSKNWGTSGRMSTDTQYF. V and J are TRBV21-1 and TRBJ2-3; the table calls TRBD2, which could not be checked here. TRBV21-1 is recorded as a pseudogene. The CDR3 spans 20 residues.

This chain links TRBV28 with TRBJ2-4; D is unclear. Germline V gene lookup returns CDR1 MDHEN and CDR2 SYDVKM. The CDR3 sequence is 17 residues long. The ends were cut back, 5 bases at V and 0 bases at J, with 17 bases in the middle. CDR3: CASSLYKASGAKNIQYF. CDR3 sequence (DNA): TGTGCCAGCAGTCTTTATAAGGCTAGTGGAGCCAAAAACATTCAGTACTTC.

This rearrangement joins TRBV30 to TRBJ2-7, with a possible D match to TRBD1 (5 bases). CDR3 length: 13 residues. Trimming removed 0 bases at V and 6 bases at J, with 12 bases between. Germline V gene data show CDR1 as GTSNPN and CDR2 as SVGIG (reference sequence). This chain's CDR3 is CAWSVSGRREQYF. CDR3 coding DNA: TGTGCCTGGAGTGTATCAGGGCGCCGCGAGCAGTACTTC.

The rearrangement links TRBV5-4 to TRBJ1-1, with D perhaps matching TRBD1 (5 bases). The ends were cut back, 7 bases at V and 5 bases at J, with 18 bases in the middle. The CDR3 contains 14 residues. CDR1 is SGHNT and CDR2 is YYREEE in the germline V gene (reference sequence). CDR3: CASGLIGGGTEAFF. The CDR3 DNA sequence: TGTGCCAGCGGACTCATCGGGGGGGGAACTGAAGCTTTCTTT.

The chain links TRBV27 to TRBJ2-1; D gene unclear. V dropped 5 bases and J dropped 3 bases, with 17 bases sitting between them. The germline V gene encodes CDR1 MNHEY and CDR2 SMNVEV (reference sequence). The length of the CDR3 is 16 residues. In DNA form, the CDR3 reads TGTGCCAGCAGTACCCCCGCGGCTCCTAACTACAATGAGCAGTTCTTC. Its protein product is CASSTPAAPNYNEQFF.

The chain uses TRBV28 and TRBJ1-2; D perhaps matches TRBD1 (6 bases). Germline V CDR1 and CDR2: MDHEN, SYDVKM. V was cut by 8 bases and J by 0 bases, with 10 bases left in between. This CDR3 region has 13 residues. The DNA for the CDR3 is TGTGCCAGCTGGACAGTACCTAACTATGGCTACACCTTC. Its protein is CASWTVPNYGYTF.

The chain employs TRBV27 and TRBJ1-4; 10 bases fit TRBD1. V gave up 4 bases and J gave up 7 bases; unmatched junction bases: 6. Germline assignment: CDR1 MNHEY and CDR2 SMNVEV (reference sequence). This CDR3 comprises 15 residues. CDR3 sequence reads: CASSSYGTGVEKLFF. Here the CDR3 DNA reads TGTGCCAGCAGTTCCTACGGGACAGGGGTTGAAAAACTGTTTTTT.

The chain is built from TRBV5-4 and TRBJ2-3; 15 nucleotides match TRBD2. Per germline, CDR1 SGHNT and CDR2 YYREEE (reference sequence). The CDR3 contains 17 residues. V shed 4 bases and J 3 bases; nucleotides not matched to a gene: 6. The CDR3, as DNA: TGTGCCAGCAGCACGGGGACTAGCGGGGGGATAACAGATACGCAGTATTTT. Translated: CASSTGTSGGITDTQYF.

This sequence joins TRBV5-1 and TRBJ2-3; D may be TRBD2 (6 bases). Germline loops: CDR1 SGHRS, CDR2 YFSETQ. The CDR3 is 15 amino acids. V was pared by 6 bases and J by 0 bases, with 14 bases between. The CDR3 loop reads CASTPQGGSTDTQYF. The CDR3, as DNA: TGCGCCAGCACCCCTCAGGGAGGTAGCACAGATACGCAGTATTTT.

The chain uses TRBV19 and TRBJ1-5, with a weak D call TRBD1 (5 bases). The germline V gene has CDR1 LNHDA and CDR2 SQIVND (reference sequence). The CDR3 runs to 14 residues. Trimming removed 7 bases from V and 2 bases from J, with 12 bases in between. CDR3 region: CASKGIMGNQPQHF. The CDR3 DNA is TGTGCCAGTAAGGGGATTATGGGCAATCAGCCCCAGCATTTT.

The V call is TRBV4-1, the J call TRBJ2-2; 7 positions match TRBD2. The CDR3 has 15 residues. With V trimmed by 4 bases and J by 4 bases, 6 bases remained unmatched. Germline CDR1 is MGHRA and CDR2 is YSYEKL. This chain's CDR3 is CASSLTTGGTGELFF. CDR3 sequence (DNA): TGCGCCAGCAGCCTTACAACGGGGGGCACCGGGGAGCTGTTTTTT.